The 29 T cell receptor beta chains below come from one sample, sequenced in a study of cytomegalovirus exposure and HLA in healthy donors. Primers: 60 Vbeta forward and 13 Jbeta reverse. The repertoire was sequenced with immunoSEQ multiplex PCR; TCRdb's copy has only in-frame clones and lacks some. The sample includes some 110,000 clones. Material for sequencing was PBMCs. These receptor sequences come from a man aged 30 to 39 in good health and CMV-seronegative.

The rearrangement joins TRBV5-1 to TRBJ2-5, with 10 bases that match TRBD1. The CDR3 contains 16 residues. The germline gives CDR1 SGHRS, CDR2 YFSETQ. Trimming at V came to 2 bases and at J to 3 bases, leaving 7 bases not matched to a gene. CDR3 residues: CASSLDRGPSKETQYF. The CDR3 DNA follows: TGCGCCAGCAGCTTAGACAGGGGGCCATCCAAAGAGACCCAGTACTTC.

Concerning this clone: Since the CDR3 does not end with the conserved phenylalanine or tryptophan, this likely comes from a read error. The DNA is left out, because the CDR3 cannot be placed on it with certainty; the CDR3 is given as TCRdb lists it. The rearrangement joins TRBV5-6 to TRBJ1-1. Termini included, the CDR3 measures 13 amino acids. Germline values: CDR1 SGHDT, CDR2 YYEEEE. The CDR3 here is CASSLWFSPDSEC.

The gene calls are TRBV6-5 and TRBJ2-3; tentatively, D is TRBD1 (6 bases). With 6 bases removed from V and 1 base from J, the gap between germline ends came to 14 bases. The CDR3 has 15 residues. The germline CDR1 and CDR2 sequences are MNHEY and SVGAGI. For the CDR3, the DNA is TGTGCCAGCAGGGAACAGGGAGCTGGCACAGATACGCAGTATTTT. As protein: CASREQGAGTDTQYF.

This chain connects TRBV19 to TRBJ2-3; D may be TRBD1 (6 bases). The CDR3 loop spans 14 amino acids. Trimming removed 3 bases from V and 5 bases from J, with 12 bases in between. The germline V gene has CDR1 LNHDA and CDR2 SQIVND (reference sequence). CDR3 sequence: CASSILGTRDTQYF. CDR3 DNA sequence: TGTGCCAGTAGTATCTTAGGGACAAGAGATACGCAGTATTTT.

Here the CDR3 reads CAISESGGADTQYF. DNA for the CDR3: TGTGCCATCAGTGAGTCCGGGGGGGCGGATACGCAGTATTTT. The gene calls are TRBV10-3 and TRBJ2-3, with 8 nucleotides matching TRBD2. In germline, CDR1 is ENHRY, CDR2 SYGVKD. The V segment lost 0 bases and the J segment 6 bases; nucleotides outside the gene matches: 2. This CDR3 spans 14 amino acids.

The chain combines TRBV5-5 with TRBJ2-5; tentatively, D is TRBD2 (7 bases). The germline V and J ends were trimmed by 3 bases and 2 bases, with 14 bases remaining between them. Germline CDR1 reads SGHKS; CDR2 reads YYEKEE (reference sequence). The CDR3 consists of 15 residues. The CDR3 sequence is CASSWGASGQETQYF. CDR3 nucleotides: TGTGCCAGCAGCTGGGGGGCTAGCGGACAAGAGACCCAGTACTTC.

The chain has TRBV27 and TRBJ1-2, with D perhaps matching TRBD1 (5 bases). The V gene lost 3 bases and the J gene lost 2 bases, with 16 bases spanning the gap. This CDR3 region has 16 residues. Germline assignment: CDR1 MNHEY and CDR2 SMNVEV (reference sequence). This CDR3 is CASSFLFQTDNYGYTF. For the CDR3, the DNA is TGTGCCAGCAGTTTCCTATTCCAGACAGACAACTATGGCTACACCTTC.

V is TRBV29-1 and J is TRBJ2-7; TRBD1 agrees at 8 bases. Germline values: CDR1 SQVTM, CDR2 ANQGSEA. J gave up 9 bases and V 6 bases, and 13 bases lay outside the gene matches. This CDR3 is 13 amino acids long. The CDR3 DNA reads TGCAGCGTCTCGAGGGACAGGCCCGAGGGGCAGTACTTC. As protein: CSVSRDRPEGQYF.

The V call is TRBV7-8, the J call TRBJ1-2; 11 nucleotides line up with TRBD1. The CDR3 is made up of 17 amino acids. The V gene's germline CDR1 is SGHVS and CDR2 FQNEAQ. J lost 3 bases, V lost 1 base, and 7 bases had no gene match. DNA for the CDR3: TGTGCCAGCAGCTTAGGGGACAGGGGGTATAGGGACTATGGCTACACCTTC. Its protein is CASSLGDRGYRDYGYTF.

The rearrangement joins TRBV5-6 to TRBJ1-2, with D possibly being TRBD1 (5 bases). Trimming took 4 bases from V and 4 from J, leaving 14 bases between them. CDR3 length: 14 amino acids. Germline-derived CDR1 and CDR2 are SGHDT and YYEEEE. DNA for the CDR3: TGTGCCAGCAGCAGGACTATAGGGACCTATGGCTACACCTTC. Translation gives CASSRTIGTYGYTF.

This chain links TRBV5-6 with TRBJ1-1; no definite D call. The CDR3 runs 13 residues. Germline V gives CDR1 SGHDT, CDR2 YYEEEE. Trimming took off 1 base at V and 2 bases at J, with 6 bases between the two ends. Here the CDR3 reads CASSLQINTEAFF. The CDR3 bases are TGTGCCAGCAGCTTGCAGATCAACACTGAAGCTTTCTTT.

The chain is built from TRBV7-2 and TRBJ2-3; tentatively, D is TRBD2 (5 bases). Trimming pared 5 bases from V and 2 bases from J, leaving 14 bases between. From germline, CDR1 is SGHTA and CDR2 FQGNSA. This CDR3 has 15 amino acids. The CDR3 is CASSPWEYYTDTQYF. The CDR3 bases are TGTGCCAGCAGCCCCTGGGAGTACTACACAGATACGCAGTATTTT.

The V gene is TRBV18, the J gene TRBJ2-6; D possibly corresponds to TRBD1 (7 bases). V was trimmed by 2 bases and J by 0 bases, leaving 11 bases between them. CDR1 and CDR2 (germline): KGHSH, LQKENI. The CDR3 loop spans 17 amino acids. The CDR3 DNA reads TGTGCCAGCTCACCAAACAGGGGAGGCTCTGGGGCCAACGTCCTGACTTTC. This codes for CASSPNRGGSGANVLTF.

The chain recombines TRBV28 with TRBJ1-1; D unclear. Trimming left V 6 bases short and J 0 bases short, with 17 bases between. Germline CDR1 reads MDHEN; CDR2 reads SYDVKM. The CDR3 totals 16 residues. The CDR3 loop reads CASSPQIGRLNTEAFF. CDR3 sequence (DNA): TGTGCCAGCAGCCCCCAGATTGGGAGATTGAACACTGAAGCTTTCTTT.

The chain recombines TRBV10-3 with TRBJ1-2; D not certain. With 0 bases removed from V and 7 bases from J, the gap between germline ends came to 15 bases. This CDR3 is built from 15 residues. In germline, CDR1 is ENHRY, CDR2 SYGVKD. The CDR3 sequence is CAISESDVLGAGYTF. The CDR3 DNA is TGTGCCATCAGTGAGTCTGATGTGCTAGGAGCTGGCTACACCTTC.

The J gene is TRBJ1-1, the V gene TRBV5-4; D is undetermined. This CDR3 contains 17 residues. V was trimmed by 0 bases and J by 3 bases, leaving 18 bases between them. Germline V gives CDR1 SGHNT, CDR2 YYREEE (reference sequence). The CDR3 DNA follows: TGTGCCAGCAGCTTGGGGTACACGGAGGAGCTTTACACTGAAGCTTTCTTT. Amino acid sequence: CASSLGYTEELYTEAFF.

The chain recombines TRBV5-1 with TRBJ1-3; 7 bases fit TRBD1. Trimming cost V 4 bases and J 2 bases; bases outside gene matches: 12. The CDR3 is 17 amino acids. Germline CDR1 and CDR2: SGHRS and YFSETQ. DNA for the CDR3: TGCGCCAGCAGCCCTCGGACAGGACGTGCAGCTGGAAACACCATATATTTT. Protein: CASSPRTGRAAGNTIYF.

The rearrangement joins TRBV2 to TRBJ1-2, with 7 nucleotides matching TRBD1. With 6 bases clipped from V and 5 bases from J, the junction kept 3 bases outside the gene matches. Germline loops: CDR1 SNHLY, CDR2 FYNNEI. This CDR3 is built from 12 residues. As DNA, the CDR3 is TGTGCCAGCAGCTCGGGACAGTATGGCTACACCTTC. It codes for CASSSGQYGYTF.

Here the CDR3 DNA reads TGTGCCAGCAGTGCCTTAGCGGGGGGGCTCGGGAATGAGCAGTTCTTC. Translation: CASSALAGGLGNEQFF. This sequence joins TRBV2 and TRBJ2-1, with 11 positions matching TRBD2. The CDR3 covers 16 residues. V dropped 4 bases and J dropped 7; count of bases not matched to a gene: 9. Germline-derived CDR1 and CDR2 are SNHLY and FYNNEI.

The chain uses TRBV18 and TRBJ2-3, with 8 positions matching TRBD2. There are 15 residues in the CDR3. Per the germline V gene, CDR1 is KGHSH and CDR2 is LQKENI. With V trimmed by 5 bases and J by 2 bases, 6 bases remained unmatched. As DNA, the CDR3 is TGTGCCAGCTCAACCACTAGCGGCTCCACAGATACGCAGTATTTT. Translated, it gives CASSTTSGSTDTQYF.

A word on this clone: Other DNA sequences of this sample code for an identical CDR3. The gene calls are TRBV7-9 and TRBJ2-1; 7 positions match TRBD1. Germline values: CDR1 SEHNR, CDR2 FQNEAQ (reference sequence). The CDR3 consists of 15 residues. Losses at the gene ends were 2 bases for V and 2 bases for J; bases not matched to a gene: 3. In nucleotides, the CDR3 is TGTGCCAGCAGCTTATCACAGGGGACCTACAATGAGCAGTTCTTC. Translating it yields CASSLSQGTYNEQFF.

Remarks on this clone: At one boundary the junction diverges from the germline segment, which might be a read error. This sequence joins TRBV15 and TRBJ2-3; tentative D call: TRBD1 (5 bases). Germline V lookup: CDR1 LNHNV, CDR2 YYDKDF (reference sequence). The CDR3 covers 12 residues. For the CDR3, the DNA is TGTGCCACCAGCAGAGATGGGGCCGACTCGGATTTT. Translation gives CATSRDGADSDF.

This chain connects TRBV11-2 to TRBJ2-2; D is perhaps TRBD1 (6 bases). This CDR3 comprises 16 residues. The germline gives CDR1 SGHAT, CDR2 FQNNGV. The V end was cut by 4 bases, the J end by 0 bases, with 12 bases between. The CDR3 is CASSYTGTSNTGELFF. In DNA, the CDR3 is TGTGCCAGCAGCTACACCGGGACATCGAACACCGGGGAGCTGTTTTTT.

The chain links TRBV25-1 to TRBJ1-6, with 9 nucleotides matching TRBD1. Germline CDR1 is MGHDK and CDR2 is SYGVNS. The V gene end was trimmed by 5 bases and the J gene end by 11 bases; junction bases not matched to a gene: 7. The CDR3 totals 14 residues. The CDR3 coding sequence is TGTGCCAGCAGTTTTACAGGGGGCACGCCACCCCTCCACTTT. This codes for CASSFTGGTPPLHF.

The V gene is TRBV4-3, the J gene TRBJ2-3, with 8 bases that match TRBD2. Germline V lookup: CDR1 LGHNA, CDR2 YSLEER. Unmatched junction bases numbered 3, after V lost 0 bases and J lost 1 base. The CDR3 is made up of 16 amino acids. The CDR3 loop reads CASSQDTAGGTDTQYF. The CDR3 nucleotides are TGCGCCAGCAGCCAAGATACAGCGGGGGGCACAGATACGCAGTATTTT.

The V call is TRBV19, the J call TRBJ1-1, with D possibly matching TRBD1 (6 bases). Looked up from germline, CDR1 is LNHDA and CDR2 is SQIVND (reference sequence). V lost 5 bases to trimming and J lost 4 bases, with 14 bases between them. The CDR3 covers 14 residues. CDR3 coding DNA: TGTGCCAGTAGTGTCACAGGGCCCGGCACTGAAGCTTTCTTT. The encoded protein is CASSVTGPGTEAFF.

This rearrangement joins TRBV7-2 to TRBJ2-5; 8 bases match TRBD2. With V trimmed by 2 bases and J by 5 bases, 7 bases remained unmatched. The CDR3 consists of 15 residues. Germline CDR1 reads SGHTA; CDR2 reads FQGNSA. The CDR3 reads CASSLSGGAGETQYF. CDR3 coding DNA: TGTGCCAGCAGCTTATCGGGGGGGGCCGGGGAGACCCAGTACTTC. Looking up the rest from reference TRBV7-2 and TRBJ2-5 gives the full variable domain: GAGVSQSPSNKVTEKGKDVELRCDPISGHTALYWYRQSLGQGLEFLIYFQGNSAPDKSGLPSDRFSAERTGGSVSTLTIQRTQQEDSAVYLCASSLSGGAGETQYFGPGTRLLVL.

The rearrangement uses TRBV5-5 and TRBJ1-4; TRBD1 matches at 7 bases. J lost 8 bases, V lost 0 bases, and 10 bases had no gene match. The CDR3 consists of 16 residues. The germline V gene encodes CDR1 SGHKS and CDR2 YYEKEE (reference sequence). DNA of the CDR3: TGTGCCAGCAGCTTGGATATAGGGGGCTTTGGGGAAAAACTGTTTTTT. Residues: CASSLDIGGFGEKLFF.

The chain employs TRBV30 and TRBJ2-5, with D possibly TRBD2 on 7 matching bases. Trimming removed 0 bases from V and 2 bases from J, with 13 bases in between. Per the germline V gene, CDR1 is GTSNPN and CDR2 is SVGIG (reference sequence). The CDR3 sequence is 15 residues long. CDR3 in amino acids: CAWSVAGALQETQYF. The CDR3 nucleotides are TGTGCCTGGAGTGTGGCGGGGGCCCTACAAGAGACCCAGTACTTC.